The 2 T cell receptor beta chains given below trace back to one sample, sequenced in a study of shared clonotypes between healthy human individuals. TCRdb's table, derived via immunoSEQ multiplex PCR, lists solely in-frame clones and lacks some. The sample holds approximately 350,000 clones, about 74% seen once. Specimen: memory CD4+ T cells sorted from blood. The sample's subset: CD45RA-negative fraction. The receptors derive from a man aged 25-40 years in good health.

The CDR3 spells CASSEDRATYGYTF. CDR3 nucleotide sequence: TGCGCCAGCAGTGAGGACAGAGCAACCTATGGCTACACCTTC. This chain connects TRBV10-2 to TRBJ1-2, with D possibly matching TRBD1 (5 bases). Looked up from germline, CDR1 is WSHSY and CDR2 is SAAADI. Trimming stripped 2 bases from V and 4 bases from J, with 11 bases between. This CDR3 has 14 residues.

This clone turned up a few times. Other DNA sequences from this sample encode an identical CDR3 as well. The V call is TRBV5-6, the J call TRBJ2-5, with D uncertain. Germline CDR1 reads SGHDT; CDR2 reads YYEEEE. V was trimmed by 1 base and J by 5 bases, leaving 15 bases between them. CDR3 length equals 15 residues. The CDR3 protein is CASSLSGTVLETQYF. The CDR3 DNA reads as TGTGCCAGCAGCTTGTCGGGTACGGTGTTGGAGACCCAGTACTTC.